What follows describes a single T cell receptor (beta chain). Its antigen is currently not known. No qualities accompany the bases; no much larger clone lies one base away. A MiSeq instrument was used for deep resolution sequencing, which targeted depths ranging from 1 in 1 million up to 1 in 200,000 T cells, with coverage averaging 10x for each clonotype. TCR beta libraries were generated with the immunoSEQ hsTCRB Kit. Under the source paper's analysis protocol: The data were analyzed with ImmunoSEQ Analyzer and ImmunoSEQ Data Assistant, and V, D and J gene assignments followed IMGT definitions. Clonality, with values ranging from 0 to 1, was calculated as one minus the normalized Shannon entropy of productive rearrangement frequencies. Only overrepresented clonotypes making up at least 0.05% of each patient's repertoire were included in the public clonotype analysis. Some 13 age-matched healthy donor repertoires from immuneACCESS served as clonality controls. As stored in TCRdb, this immuneACCESS dataset retains in-frame rearrangements with V and J assigned. A fraction of the clones does not appear; measured against another copy, unresolved V genes explain less than half of the discrepancy, and the remainder lacks a known reason. V, J and clone size are those of that table, while D and trimming were read from the DNA. The sample includes approximately 47,000 clones, with 50% to 65% observed a single time. Clones ranked in the top ten supply 25% to 30% of the sample.

In light of the paper, this sample's time point label describes: approximately 2 years on ibrutinib. For TCR beta library preparation, 1.5 to 2 micrograms of genomic DNA were extracted from the cryopreserved PBMCs. Longitudinal blood samples from CLL patients on ibrutinib monotherapy were analyzed using high-throughput TCR beta sequencing. The patients took part in an open-label, single-center phase 2 trial of ibrutinib monotherapy. The sample originates from a study of cytotoxic CD8 clonotypes in ibrutinib-treated CLL (dated by TCRdb to about 2021). About the investigation overall: The cohort included some 14 treatment-naive and eleven to twelve relapsed/refractory patients; about 17 were IGHV unmutated. Partial responses were observed in 24 patients and complete responses in 2; after a median follow-up of 68 months, remission was maintained in around 14 patients and progression was observed in approximately 12. Response samples were obtained after a median of roughly 13 months of treatment, with a range of roughly 6 to 40 months. Samples averaged 255,043 productive templates and approximately 100,000 productive rearrangements. Of the roughly 90 people in the trial, about 27 had longitudinal samples available. Cryopreserved peripheral blood mononuclear cells were obtained before treatment, at response, and at either sustained remission or disease progression. Patients were still on ibrutinib when every remission and progressive disease sample was collected.

From a lookup of the germline V gene, CDR1 and CDR2 are MGHDK and SYGVNS. V loses 8 bases of germline sequence and J loses 0 bases, and the interval between the two ends is 16 bases. Counted from cysteine to phenylalanine, this CDR3 has 15 amino acids. The CDR3 DNA has 45 bases and is translated from base 1. Results the study describes overall, beyond this receptor: At baseline, clonality was higher than in age-matched healthy donors and showed a strong correlation with circulating CD8+ T-cell counts. Lymph node repertoires were not examined, and the timing of sampling was not matched between patients in sustained remission and those whose disease progressed. At ibrutinib response clonality went up, during sustained remission it held steady, and at progression it dropped back toward baseline. Public clonotypes were rare and either shrank or stayed stable during treatment, and the rise in clonality at ibrutinib response reflected expansion of private clonotypes.

This clonotype originated in a human donor with chronic lymphocytic leukemia. The receptor chain draws on TRBV25-1 and TRBJ1-2; TRBD1 is a weak D gene call, 5 bases matching. The material was PBMCs, obtained after 24 months of ibrutinib treatment. For the CDR3, the sequence is CASEHGTAANYGYTF. The sequenced DNA is TGTGCCAGCGAACACGGGACGGCTGCTAACTATGGCTACACCTTC.